The 21 T cell receptor beta chains presented below share a single source sample, sequenced in a study of human T cells and chemical hapten exposure. Time point specified: patch test 1, 2 weeks after DPC sensitization. Treatment described: therapeutic diphenylcyclopropenone sensitization with weekly scalp DPC. TCRdb recomputed calls from the RACE reads with MiXCR, one row per CDR3 protein. The table shows about 340,000 distinct CDR3 sequences, with around 7% occurring only once. Sample: whole blood, taken in connection with sensitization to the hapten diphenylcyclopropenone (DPC). The receptors were sampled from a woman between 18 and 29 years old with alopecia areata. Some clones in this sample may be carry-over from other donors' samples.

V usage is TRBV7-8 and J usage is TRBJ1-5; D ambiguous. CDR1 SGHVS and CDR2 FQNEAQ come from the germline V gene. The CDR3 runs 15 residues. Trimming removed 1 base from V and 5 bases from J, with 12 bases in between. CDR3 nucleotides: TGTGCCAGCAGCTTAGGTGGGCGGGAGGATCAGCCCCAGCATTTT. This encodes CASSLGGREDQPQHF.

This clonotype appeared a few times. The chain combines TRBV7-3 with TRBJ2-1; D is possibly TRBD1 or TRBD2 (6 bases each). V lost 1 base to trimming and J lost 7 bases, with 11 bases between them. This CDR3 is built from 14 residues. Germline CDR1 and CDR2: SGHTA and FQGTGA. CDR3 nucleotide sequence: TGTGCCAGCAGCTTAAACCCGGGGGCTAATGAGCAGTTCTTC. It encodes CASSLNPGANEQFF.

This clonotype was detected only a few times. This chain connects TRBV3-1 to TRBJ2-5; the D gene is possibly TRBD2 (6 bases). This CDR3 comprises 15 residues. Germline V gives CDR1 LGHDT, CDR2 YNNKEL (reference sequence). V was trimmed by 3 bases and J by 5 bases, leaving 16 bases between them. The chain's CDR3 is CASSHPGLPRETQYF. The DNA for the CDR3 is TGTGCCAGCAGCCATCCCGGACTACCTCGGGAGACCCAGTACTTC.

This clonotype was observed many times. This rearrangement joins TRBV28 to TRBJ2-3; the match to TRBD2 covers 9 bases. After removal of 7 bases from V and 5 bases from J, the junction contained 7 bases not matched to a gene. The CDR3 runs 14 residues. Germline V lookup: CDR1 MDHEN, CDR2 SYDVKM. CDR3 loop: CASTSGGPEDTQYF. The CDR3 region has the DNA TGTGCCAGCACAAGCGGGGGGCCGGAAGATACGCAGTATTTT.

A few counts support this clonotype. This chain joins TRBV10-3 and TRBJ2-2; no firm D call. CDR1 ENHRY and CDR2 SYGVKD come from the germline V gene. Between the trimmed V and J ends, which lost 3 bases and 3 bases, there was a span of 5 bases. The CDR3 contains 13 residues. The CDR3 DNA reads as TGTGCCATCAGTGACAGATACACCGGGGAGCTGTTTTTT. Protein product: CAISDRYTGELFF.

This clonotype has only a few counts. The V gene is TRBV20-1, the J gene TRBJ2-3; D call uncertain. The CDR3 loop spans 13 amino acids. Germline values: CDR1 DFQATT, CDR2 SNEGSKA (reference sequence). CDR3 sequence reads: CSQSPEGTDTQYF. In DNA, the CDR3 is TGCTCCCAGAGCCCCGAAGGGACAGATACGCAGTATTTT.

This clonotype was seen only a few times. This chain uses TRBV2 with TRBJ2-7; no clear D gene. Looked up from germline, CDR1 is SNHLY and CDR2 is FYNNEI. V was clipped by 4 bases and J by 2 bases, with 12 bases between them. The CDR3 has 14 residues. This chain's CDR3 is CASSAVRLPYEQYF. Here the CDR3 DNA reads TGTGCCAGCAGTGCGGTCCGCTTGCCCTACGAGCAGTACTTC.

This sequence joins TRBV12-2 and TRBJ1-2; the table's D call, TRBD1, was not checked against the DNA. TRBV12-2 is given as a pseudogene. The CDR3 length is 16 residues. CDR3: CASRLARGQGLAGYTF. Here the CDR3 DNA reads TGTGCAAGTCGCTTAGCCCGAGGACAGGGTTTAGCTGGCTACACCTTC.

This clonotype showed up many times. This chain links TRBV7-9 with TRBJ1-4, with a possible D match to TRBD1 (6 bases). Germline-derived CDR1 and CDR2 are SEHNR and FQNEAQ (reference sequence). Trimming removed 4 bases at V and 8 bases at J, with 14 bases between. The CDR3 is 14 amino acids. Here the CDR3 reads CASSSTGIGEKLFF. Here the CDR3 DNA reads TGTGCCAGCAGCTCGACAGGAATAGGCGAAAAACTGTTTTTT.

This clonotype was found many times. The gene calls are TRBV20-1 and TRBJ2-3, with no clear D. Trimming stripped 6 bases from V and 6 bases from J, with 13 bases between. Germline CDR1 is DFQATT and CDR2 is SNEGSKA (reference sequence). The CDR3 consists of 12 residues. The CDR3: CSARVLADTQYF. The DNA for the CDR3 is TGCAGTGCCCGGGTCCTGGCGGATACGCAGTATTTT.

For this clonotype: A much larger clonotype is one base distant, so this may be a read error. V usage is TRBV6-5 and J usage is TRBJ1-2; 12 bases line up with TRBD1. Germline-derived CDR1 and CDR2 are MNHEY and SVGAGI. The CDR3 sequence is 15 residues long. The CDR3 bases are TGTGCCAGCGGGACAGGGGGCCGTCTTAACTATGGCTACGCCTTC. Residues: CASGTGGRLNYGYAF.

The chain combines TRBV4-2 with TRBJ1-3; D is uncertain. This CDR3 contains 14 residues. Germline lookup yields CDR1 LGHNA and CDR2 YNFKEQ. V was cut by 4 bases and J by 4 bases, with 11 bases left in between. CDR3 sequence (DNA): TGTGCCAGCAGCCCCGATCCCGGGGGAAACACCATATATTTT. Protein sequence: CASSPDPGGNTIYF.

Many counts were recorded for this clonotype. J is TRBJ1-6 and V is TRBV7-8; D may be TRBD1 (6 bases). Looked up from germline, CDR1 is SGHVS and CDR2 is FQNEAQ. Trimming took off 2 bases at V and 0 bases at J, with 23 bases between the two ends. The length of the CDR3 is 21 residues. CDR3 DNA: TGTGCCAGCAGCTTATATCAGGGGACGGCGGTGGGGAGCTCCTATAATTCACCCCTCCACTTT. Protein sequence: CASSLYQGTAVGSSYNSPLHF.

Points on this clonotype: A much larger clone sits a single nucleotide away, making a read error possible. V is TRBV7-6 and J is TRBJ2-2; possibly TRBD1 for D (6 bases). The CDR3 has 18 amino acids. V was clipped by 5 bases and J by 6 bases, with 25 bases between them. CDR1 is SGHVS and CDR2 is FNYEAQ in the germline V gene. CDR3 DNA sequence: TGTGCCAGCAGCCCGAGCCCCCCCGGGACAACCTCATCCGGGGAGCTGTTTTTT. Encoded protein: CASSPSPPGTTSSGELFF.

This clonotype was detected many times. The chain carries TRBV2 and TRBJ2-1; D is unclear. The V and J ends lost 5 bases and 7 bases respectively, with 9 bases between them. Germline-derived CDR1 and CDR2 are SNHLY and FYNNEI. The CDR3 runs 12 residues. The CDR3 sequence is CASSNDRNEQFF. In nucleotides, the CDR3 is TGTGCCAGCAGTAATGACCGGAATGAGCAGTTCTTC.

The rearrangement joins TRBV3-1 to TRBJ2-5; D is ambiguous. Germline V lookup: CDR1 LGHDT, CDR2 YNNKEL (reference sequence). The CDR3 totals 14 residues. The V end was cut by 4 bases, the J end by 12 bases, with 21 bases between. CDR3 sequence reads: CASSPDAPTPIEYF. Here the CDR3 DNA reads TGTGCCAGCAGCCCGGACGCGCCGACCCCCATCGAGTACTTC.

V and J are TRBV10-3 and TRBJ1-4; no clear D. Trimming pared 2 bases from V and 5 bases from J, leaving 18 bases between. CDR1 and CDR2 from the germline V gene are ENHRY and SYGVKD. This CDR3 has 17 residues. CDR3 sequence (DNA): TGTGCCATCAGTGAGGGGAATACGGGCGGCTCAAATGAAAAACTGTTTTTT. Protein sequence: CAISEGNTGGSNEKLFF.

The sample holds many counts of this clonotype. The rearrangement joins TRBV20-1 to TRBJ1-1; D is unresolved. Germline V gene data show CDR1 as DFQATT and CDR2 as SNEGSKA (reference sequence). This CDR3 has 14 residues. Trimming stripped 1 base from V and 0 bases from J, with 9 bases between. CDR3: CSARVGGVNTEAFF. The DNA of the CDR3 is TGCAGTGCTAGAGTTGGTGGGGTGAACACTGAAGCTTTCTTT.

This clonotype was detected only a few times. This chain connects TRBV5-1 to TRBJ2-7; D may be TRBD1 (5 bases). Germline lookup yields CDR1 SGHRS and CDR2 YFSETQ. V was clipped by 0 bases and J by 6 bases, with 13 bases between them. There are 14 residues in the CDR3. In DNA, the CDR3 is TGCGCCAGCAGCTTGGAGGGCAGGGCAAGCGAGCAGTACTTC. The encoded protein is CASSLEGRASEQYF.

This clonotype was picked up a small number of times. This chain links TRBV24-1 with TRBJ2-1; 9 positions match TRBD1. V shed 8 bases, J shed 6 bases, and the junction held 10 bases outside the gene matches. The CDR3 runs to 15 residues. Germline CDR1 reads KGHDR; CDR2 reads SFDVKD. The DNA of the CDR3 is TGTGCCACCAATGGTTGGACAGGGGAAAGCAATGAGCAGTTCTTC. Its translation is CATNGWTGESNEQFF.

Note on this clonotype: At one boundary the junction diverges from the germline segment, which might be a read error. CDR3 bases: TGCGCCAGCAGCCGAGTTCCTAGCGGGGTGTTGTACAATGAGCAGCTCTTC. Its translation: CASSRVPSGVLYNEQLF. This chain connects TRBV4-3 to TRBJ2-1, with TRBD2 matching 9 bases. Germline values: CDR1 LGHNA, CDR2 YSLEER. The CDR3 runs 17 residues.